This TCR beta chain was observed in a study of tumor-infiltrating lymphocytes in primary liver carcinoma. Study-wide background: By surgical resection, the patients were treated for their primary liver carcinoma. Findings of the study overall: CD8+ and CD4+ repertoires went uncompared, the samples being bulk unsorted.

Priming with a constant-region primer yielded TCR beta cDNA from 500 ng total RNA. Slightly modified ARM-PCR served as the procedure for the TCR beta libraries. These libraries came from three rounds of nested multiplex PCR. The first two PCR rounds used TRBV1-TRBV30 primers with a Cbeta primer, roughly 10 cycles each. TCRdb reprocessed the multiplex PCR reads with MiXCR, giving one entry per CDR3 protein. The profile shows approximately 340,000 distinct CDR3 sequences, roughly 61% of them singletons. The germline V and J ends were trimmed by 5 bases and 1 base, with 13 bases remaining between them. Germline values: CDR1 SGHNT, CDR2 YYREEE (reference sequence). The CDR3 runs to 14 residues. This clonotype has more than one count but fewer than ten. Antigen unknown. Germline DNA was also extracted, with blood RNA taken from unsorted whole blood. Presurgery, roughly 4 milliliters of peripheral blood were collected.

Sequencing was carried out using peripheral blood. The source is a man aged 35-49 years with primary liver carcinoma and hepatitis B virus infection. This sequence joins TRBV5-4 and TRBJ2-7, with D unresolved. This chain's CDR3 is CASSSTKPSYEQYF. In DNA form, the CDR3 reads TGTGCCAGCAGTTCGACCAAACCATCCTACGAGCAGTACTTC.